The 9 T cell receptor beta chains in this list originate from one sample, sequenced in a study of CD8+CD57+ T cells in acquired aplastic anemia. The authors sequenced patients whose flow cytometry had shown CD8+CD57+ cell expansion. Profiling that covered TCR beta VDJ and CDR3 relied on genomic DNA as its template. TCRdb redid the calling of the reads with MiXCR, one entry per CDR3 protein. The data contain 150,000 or so distinct CDR3 sequences, roughly 50% of them singletons. The specimen sequenced was sorted CD4+, CD8+, or CD8+CD57+ T cells (not recorded which) from PBMCs. These receptors came from a human donor with aplastic anemia.

This clonotype was found many times. The chain uses TRBV7-8 and TRBJ2-5; the D gene is possibly TRBD1 (6 bases). In germline, CDR1 is SGHVS, CDR2 FQNEAQ. Trimming removed 2 bases from V and 9 bases from J, with 19 bases in between. The CDR3 contains 15 residues. CDR3 region: CASSLRLAGATAQYF. CDR3 nucleotide sequence: TGTGCCAGCAGCTTACGGCTAGCAGGGGCTACGGCCCAGTACTTC. Full variable domain (missing parts from reference TRBV7-8 and TRBJ2-5): GAGVSQSPRYKVAKRGQDVALRCDPISGHVSLFWYQQALGQGPEFLTYFQNEAQLDKSGLPSDRFFAERPEGSVSTLKIQRTQQEDSAVYLCASSLRLAGATAQYFGPGTRLLVL.

This clonotype was detected a few times. Since a much larger clone is just one base distant, this may be a read error. Since the CDR3 does not end with the conserved phenylalanine or tryptophan, this likely comes from a read error. The chain is built from TRBV20-1 and TRBJ2-5, with 8 nucleotides matching TRBD2. From germline, CDR1 is DFQATT and CDR2 SNEGSKA (reference sequence). The CDR3 covers 15 residues. The trim removed 0 bases at V and 5 bases at J, leaving 8 bases unmatched. The CDR3: CSARELAGSGETQYS. The CDR3 DNA is TGCAGTGCTAGAGAGTTAGCGGGAAGCGGGGAGACCCAGTACTCC.

Many counts were recorded for this clonotype. The chain has TRBV7-2 and TRBJ1-2; a weak D match, TRBD1 (5 bases). Germline assignment: CDR1 SGHTA and CDR2 FQGNSA. The CDR3 extends over 16 amino acids. The germline V and J ends were trimmed by 0 bases and 0 bases, with 11 bases remaining between them. The DNA for the CDR3 is TGTGCCAGCAGCTTAGCGACAGCTTTTTCTAACTATGGCTACACCTTC. The encoded protein is CASSLATAFSNYGYTF.

In this sample, this clonotype turned up a few times. The CDR3 nucleotides are TGCGCCAGCAGCCAGAGGACAGGGGGCACTTACGAGCAGTACTTC. It specifies CASSQRTGGTYEQYF. This chain links TRBV4-1 with TRBJ2-7, with 11 nucleotides matching TRBD1. Germline assignment: CDR1 MGHRA and CDR2 YSYEKL. J gave up 4 bases and V 3 bases, and 5 bases lay outside the gene matches. This CDR3 contains 15 residues.

This clonotype was seen repeatedly, ten times or more. The rearrangement links TRBV19 to TRBJ1-1; D ambiguous. V lost 4 bases and J lost 4, with 13 bases in between. The germline CDR1 and CDR2 sequences are LNHDA and SQIVND (reference sequence). This CDR3 has 14 amino acids. The CDR3 DNA reads as TGTGCCAGTAGTAGGAGTACCCTGGGCACTGAAGCTTTCTTT. Amino acids: CASSRSTLGTEAFF.

Notes on this clonotype: This clone may be a read error of a much larger clone one base away. The chain uses TRBV7-2 and TRBJ1-5; 7 bases fit TRBD1. From germline, CDR1 is SGHTA and CDR2 FQGNSA. The CDR3 contains 13 residues. V trimming: 7 bases; J trimming: 5 bases; junction bases outside the gene matches: 5. CDR3 residues: CASTRGQHQPQHF. CDR3 bases: TGTGCCAGCACCCGGGGACAGCATCAGCCCCAGCATTTT.

This clonotype has at least ten counts. The V gene is TRBV24-1, the J gene TRBJ2-1, with 8 nucleotides matching TRBD2. The CDR3 sequence is 15 residues long. The V and J ends lost 7 bases and 7 bases, in that order; junction bases with no gene match: 11. Germline loops: CDR1 KGHDR, CDR2 SFDVKD. The CDR3 region has the DNA TGTGCCACCAGCGCTGGACTAGCCGGGAGAAATGAGCAGTTCTTC. Its translation is CATSAGLAGRNEQFF.

This clonotype was seen a handful of times. A much larger clone sits a single nucleotide away, making a read error possible. The chain couples TRBV5-5 to TRBJ2-7, with D possibly being TRBD1 (6 bases). Looked up from germline, CDR1 is SGHKS and CDR2 is YYEKEE (reference sequence). V was shortened by 7 bases and J by 2 bases, with 13 bases between the two germline ends. This CDR3 is built from 13 residues. CDR3 protein: CASLLQGPYEQYF. In nucleotides, the CDR3 is TGTGCCAGCTTATTACAGGGCCCCTACGAGCAGTACTTC. Full variable domain (remainder filled in from reference TRBV5-5 and TRBJ2-7): DAGVTQSPTHLIKTRGQQVTLRCSPISGHKSVSWYQQVLGQGPQFIFQYYEKEERGRGNFPDRFSARQFPNYSSELNVNALLLGDSALYLCASLLQGPYEQYFGPGTRLTVT.

This clonotype was recorded at least ten times. This chain links TRBV19 with TRBJ2-5; no clear D. Trimming stripped 5 bases from V and 4 bases from J, with 17 bases between. Germline CDR1 and CDR2: LNHDA and SQIVND (reference sequence). The CDR3 loop spans 15 amino acids. In nucleotides, the CDR3 is TGTGCCAGTAGTCCACCAGACAAAAAGGGAGAGACCCAGTACTTC. Its translation: CASSPPDKKGETQYF.